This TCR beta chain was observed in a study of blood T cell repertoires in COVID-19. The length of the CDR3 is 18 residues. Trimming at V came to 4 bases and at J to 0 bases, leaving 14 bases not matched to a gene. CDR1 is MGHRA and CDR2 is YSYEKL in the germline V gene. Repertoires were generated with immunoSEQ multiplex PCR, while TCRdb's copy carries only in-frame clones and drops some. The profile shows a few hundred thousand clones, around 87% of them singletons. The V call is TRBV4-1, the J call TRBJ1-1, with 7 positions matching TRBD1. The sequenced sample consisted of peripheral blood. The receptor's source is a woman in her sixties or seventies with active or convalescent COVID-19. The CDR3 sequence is CASSRTGAPTLMNTEAFF. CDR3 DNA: TGCGCCAGCAGCCGAACAGGGGCCCCTACTCTCATGAACACTGAAGCTTTCTTT.